These 8 T cell receptor beta chains were all obtained from the same sample, sequenced in a study of cytomegalovirus exposure and HLA in healthy donors. In the PCR, 60 Vbeta and 13 Jbeta primers were used. The table came from immunoSEQ multiplex PCR; TCRdb's copy has only in-frame clones and leaves some out. The sample table sets out roughly 51,000 clones. Sequencing used PBMCs. These receptors all come from a woman aged 40 to 50 in good health and CMV-seronegative.

The V call is TRBV13, the J call TRBJ1-1, with 10 bases fitting TRBD1. The ends lost 4 bases at V and 1 base at J; junction bases unmatched: 6. This CDR3 contains 16 residues. Germline V gives CDR1 PRHDT, CDR2 FYEKMQ (reference sequence). DNA of the CDR3: TGTGCCAGCAGCTCCAGACGACAGGGGGCGAACACTGAAGCTTTCTTT. This encodes CASSSRRQGANTEAFF.

This chain connects TRBV20-1 to TRBJ2-5; D is unresolved. Germline-derived CDR1 and CDR2 are DFQATT and SNEGSKA (reference sequence). The CDR3 runs to 11 residues. The V and J ends lost 8 bases and 4 bases respectively, with 11 bases between them. The CDR3 nucleotides read TGCAGTCCTTCCCATAGAGAGACCCAGTACTTC. Translation gives CSPSHRETQYF.

The V gene is TRBV6-5, the J gene TRBJ2-2; a possible D gene is TRBD1 (5 bases). Trimming cost V 7 bases and J 3 bases, with 15 bases left between them. CDR1 and CDR2 (germline): MNHEY, SVGAGI. The CDR3 sequence is 15 residues long. CDR3: CASTHGQGYTGELFF. CDR3 in DNA: TGTGCCAGCACCCACGGGCAGGGCTACACCGGGGAGCTGTTTTTT.

The chain carries TRBV9 and TRBJ1-3, with D possibly matching TRBD1 (6 bases). CDR1 is SGDLS and CDR2 is YYNGEE in the germline V gene. CDR3 length equals 18 residues. Trimming removed 0 bases from V and 4 bases from J, with 20 bases in between. Here the CDR3 DNA reads TGTGCCAGCAGCGTAGGTCCAAGTCCAGGGGTGGTGGGAAACACCATATATTTT. Its translation is CASSVGPSPGVVGNTIYF.

The V and J genes are TRBV2 and TRBJ1-4; TRBD1 matches 11 bases. Trimming cost V 8 bases and J 6 bases; bases outside gene matches: 2. The CDR3 consists of 13 residues. Germline CDR1 and CDR2: SNHLY and FYNNEI. The CDR3 bases are TGTGCCAGCCGGGGACAGGGGGATGAAAAACTGTTTTTT. This gives the protein CASRGQGDEKLFF.

In nucleotides, the CDR3 is TGTGCCAGCAGCGAAGCGAGCGGGAGGGCCTACGAGCAGTACTTC. It translates to CASSEASGRAYEQYF. The chain recombines TRBV4-2 with TRBJ2-7, with 10 bases that match TRBD2. Germline loops: CDR1 LGHNA, CDR2 YNFKEQ. The J segment lost 2 bases and the V segment lost 5 bases, leaving 6 bases of the junction unmatched. This CDR3 contains 15 residues.

V is TRBV6-5 and J is TRBJ1-2, with TRBD1 matching over 10 bases. Germline trimming cut 4 bases from V and 4 bases from J; bases unmatched to any gene: 6. Germline loops: CDR1 MNHEY, CDR2 SVGAGI. This CDR3 region has 15 residues. The CDR3 DNA follows: TGTGCCAGCAGTTTGATGACAGGGGGCAGCTATGGCTACACCTTC. Its protein product is CASSLMTGGSYGYTF.

The rearrangement joins TRBV29-1 to TRBJ2-1, with D maybe TRBD1 (5 bases). V was pared by 7 bases and J by 9 bases, with 19 bases between. Per the germline V gene, CDR1 is SQVTM and CDR2 is ANQGSEA. The CDR3 runs 13 residues. CDR3 DNA sequence: TGCAGCGGCACTCTTACAGGAGTAGGTGAGCAGTTCTTC. It translates to CSGTLTGVGEQFF.